A single sample gave rise to the 8 T cell receptor beta chains below, sequenced in a study of blood T cell repertoires in COVID-19. Generated by immunoSEQ multiplex PCR, the TCRdb table keeps only in-frame clones and is missing some. The data contain around 97,000 clones, approximately 84% of them singletons. What was sequenced was peripheral blood. The receptors stem from a man in his 70s with acute or convalescent COVID-19.

This clone has a handful of counts. The CDR3 nucleotides are TGTGCCAGCAGTCCAGGAGGTCCCGGTGAGCAGTTCTTC. Amino acids: CASSPGGPGEQFF. This chain joins TRBV6-5 and TRBJ2-1; D may be TRBD2 (5 bases). V lost 5 bases to trimming and J lost 9 bases, with 14 bases between them. In germline, CDR1 is MNHEY, CDR2 SVGAGI. The CDR3 covers 13 residues.

The chain is built from TRBV7-2 and TRBJ1-3; 10 bases are shared with TRBD1. J was trimmed by 1 base and V by 4 bases; bases with no gene match: 4. Germline CDR1 and CDR2: SGHTA and FQGNSA. The CDR3 spans 16 residues. CDR3 amino acids: CASSSGQGRSGNTIYF. CDR3 nucleotide sequence: TGTGCCAGCAGCTCGGGACAGGGGAGGTCTGGAAACACCATATATTTT.

The chain recombines TRBV13 with TRBJ2-1; 9 nucleotides agree with TRBD1. Germline V gene sequence: CDR1 PRHDT, CDR2 FYEKMQ (reference sequence). The CDR3 totals 15 residues. Trimming removed 0 bases from V and 6 bases from J; junction bases left unmatched: 3. Written as DNA, the CDR3 is TGTGCCAGCAGCTTAGGCACAGGGGGCGTCAATGAGCAGTTCTTC. Translation: CASSLGTGGVNEQFF.

The V and J genes are TRBV4-2 and TRBJ1-2, with D possibly TRBD1 on 6 matching bases. Germline CDR1 reads LGHNA; CDR2 reads YNFKEQ. Trimming removed 0 bases from V and 8 bases from J, with 10 bases in between. The CDR3 totals 13 residues. This CDR3 reads CASSQDRGGGYTF. Written as DNA, the CDR3 is TGTGCCAGCAGCCAAGACAGGGGCGGAGGCTACACCTTC.

This sequence joins TRBV6-6 and TRBJ2-1; 9 nucleotides agree with TRBD2. Germline CDR1 MNHNY, CDR2 SVGAGI (reference sequence). CDR3 length: 15 residues. V trimming: 2 bases; J trimming: 4 bases; junction bases outside the gene matches: 3. The CDR3 region is CASSYGTSLYNEQFF. CDR3 in DNA: TGTGCCAGCAGTTACGGGACTAGCCTTTACAATGAGCAGTTCTTC.

The V call is TRBV6-1, the J call TRBJ2-3, with 7 bases lining up with TRBD2. The CDR3 sequence is 15 residues long. The ends lost 1 base at V and 4 bases at J; junction bases unmatched: 5. Germline lookup yields CDR1 MNHNS and CDR2 SASEGT. The CDR3 sequence: CASSEDGRGADTQYF. The CDR3 DNA is TGTGCCAGCAGTGAAGATGGACGGGGGGCAGATACGCAGTATTTT.

This clone appeared once. The V and J genes are TRBV5-1 and TRBJ2-1, with a possible D match to TRBD1 (6 bases). CDR3 length equals 15 residues. V dropped 0 bases and J dropped 7 bases, with 14 bases sitting between them. Germline lookup yields CDR1 SGHRS and CDR2 YFSETQ. The CDR3 DNA reads TGCGCCAGCAGCTTGGATGGGGGCTCATTGAATGAGCAGTTCTTC. Protein: CASSLDGGSLNEQFF.

The chain combines TRBV4-2 with TRBJ2-7; no reliable D call. Germline V CDR1 and CDR2: LGHNA, YNFKEQ. The CDR3 is 15 residues long. V gave up 3 bases and J gave up 4 bases, with 16 bases separating them. The CDR3 loop reads CASSQSTTRGYEQYF. CDR3 sequence (DNA): TGTGCCAGCAGCCAGAGCACTACTCGAGGATACGAGCAGTACTTC.